This entry lists 6 T cell receptor beta chains sequenced from one sample in a study of cytomegalovirus exposure and HLA in healthy donors (dated by TCRdb to the late 2010s). Library generation was performed with the immunoSEQ multiplex PCR assay. Not all clones reach the TCRdb copy of this immuneACCESS table, which keeps in-frame sequences only. Checked studies attribute under half of the gap to unresolved V genes and leave the rest unexplained. This sample comprises some 200,000 clones, about 89% of them detected only once. The top ten clones comprise around 7.2% of the sample. The sequenced sample consisted of PBMCs. The receptors were sampled from a man aged 30 to 39 in good health and CMV-seropositive.

In DNA, the CDR3 is TGTGCCAGCAGCTTAGGAATAGCGGGCCGCGCAGATACGCAGTATTTT. Protein sequence: CASSLGIAGRADTQYF. The chain combines TRBV13 with TRBJ2-3; TRBD2 agrees at 7 bases. CDR3 length: 16 amino acids. V shed 0 bases, J shed 4 bases, and the junction held 7 bases outside the gene matches. The V gene's germline CDR1 is PRHDT and CDR2 FYEKMQ (reference sequence).

In DNA, the CDR3 is TGTGCCAGCAGACCCCAGGAGCGCTATGGCTACACCTTC. Translated: CASRPQERYGYTF. The rearrangement links TRBV28 to TRBJ1-2; no clear D gene. This CDR3 is 13 amino acids long. V lost 6 bases, J lost 4 bases, and 12 bases lay in between. From germline, CDR1 is MDHEN and CDR2 SYDVKM.

The chain uses TRBV9 and TRBJ2-1; D might be TRBD1 (5 bases). The CDR3 has 18 amino acids. Germline lookup yields CDR1 SGDLS and CDR2 YYNGEE. The V and J ends lost 2 bases and 0 bases respectively, with 18 bases between them. CDR3: CASSVGAGYGPSYNEQFF. The CDR3 region has the DNA TGTGCCAGCAGCGTTGGGGCCGGGTACGGGCCCTCCTACAATGAGCAGTTCTTC. The full variable domain, rest sourced from reference TRBV9 and TRBJ2-1, is DSGVTQTPKHLITATGQRVTLRCSPRSGDLSVYWYQQSLDQGLQFLIQYYNGEERAKGNILERFSAQQFPDLHSELNLSSLELGDSALYFCASSVGAGYGPSYNEQFFGPGTRLTVL.

This clone was recorded a few times. This chain uses TRBV7-9 with TRBJ2-5; D gene ambiguous. With 5 bases removed from V and 1 base from J, the gap between germline ends came to 5 bases. From germline, CDR1 is SEHNR and CDR2 FQNEAQ (reference sequence). This CDR3 is built from 12 residues. In nucleotides, the CDR3 is TGTGCCAGCAGCCTGGTCCAAGAGACCCAGTACTTC. Encoded protein: CASSLVQETQYF.

The chain's CDR3 is CASSPGQDPQETQYF. DNA of the CDR3: TGTGCCAGCAGCCCGGGACAGGATCCCCAAGAGACCCAGTACTTC. The chain joins TRBV7-3 to TRBJ2-5; 8 bases line up with TRBD1. Germline V gene lookup returns CDR1 SGHTA and CDR2 FQGTGA. The CDR3 length is 15 residues. V shed 5 bases and J 1 base; nucleotides not matched to a gene: 6. The variable domain in full, completed from reference TRBV7-3 and TRBJ2-5, reads GAGVSQTPSNKVTEKGKYVELRCDPISGHTALYWYRQSLGQGPEFLIYFQGTGAADDSGLPNDRFFAVRPEGSVSTLKIQRTERGDSAVYLCASSPGQDPQETQYFGPGTRLLVL.

The chain links TRBV4-1 to TRBJ1-1, with D possibly being TRBD1 (5 bases). The V gene's germline CDR1 is MGHRA and CDR2 YSYEKL. Trimming stripped 1 base from V and 4 bases from J, with 16 bases between. The CDR3 sequence is 16 residues long. The CDR3 sequence: CASSQAVRGVGTEAFF. The CDR3 region has the DNA TGCGCCAGCAGCCAAGCGGTCCGGGGGGTGGGCACTGAAGCTTTCTTT.